The clone carrying this TCR beta chain is classed as medium-sized (0.01 to 0.1%). Its target is not known. Germline values: CDR1 DFQATT, CDR2 SNEGSKA (reference sequence). CDR3 size: 17 residues. V gave up 0 bases and J gave up 4 bases, with 19 bases separating them. Unique molecular identifiers, one per molecule, were present on every TCR cDNA molecule. TCRdb fed the 5' RACE reads into MiXCR, producing one record per CDR3 protein. The sample shows around 800 distinct CDR3 sequences, around 15% of them seen only once. Time point: sample taken at primary tumor resection. This entry comes from a study of spatial heterogeneity in lung cancer. Study conclusions and caveats: Expanded alpha and beta TCR counts within tumors tracked tumor mutation counts. Estimated coverage of tumor T cells was about 7% for alpha and 11% to 15% for beta chains.

The chain recombines TRBV20-1 with TRBJ2-1; tentative D call: TRBD1 (5 bases). The material sequenced was lung tumor tissue, taken at surgery. The source of this sequence is a female donor with early-stage non-small cell lung cancer. The CDR3 protein is CSARDHLGPSVYNEQFF. CDR3 nucleotides: TGCAGTGCTAGAGATCATTTGGGGCCCTCCGTATACAATGAGCAGTTCTTC.